The subject of this entry is one TCR beta chain. The data stem from a study of blood T cell repertoires in COVID-19. The germline V and J ends were trimmed by 7 bases and 3 bases, with 18 bases remaining between them. Germline V gives CDR1 LNHNV, CDR2 YYDKDF (reference sequence). The CDR3 is made up of 16 amino acids. Sequencing was performed with immunoSEQ multiplex PCR; in TCRdb, only in-frame clones are kept and a portion is missing. The sample has 150,000 to 200,000 clones; about 82% are singletons. The sample consisted of peripheral blood. This rearrangement joins TRBV15 to TRBJ1-4; maybe TRBD1 (5 bases). The receptor was isolated from a woman aged 80 or over with COVID-19, enrolled during active disease. The DNA for the CDR3 is TGTGCCACCACCCCGGGCCGGGGGAATGCTAATGAAAAACTGTTTTTT. Amino acid sequence: CATTPGRGNANEKLFF.